The rows below give T cell receptor beta chains drawn from one sample of a study of siplizumab effects on memory and regulatory T cells. Assay used: immunoSEQ multiplex PCR; TCRdb lists only in-frame clones, some missing. The repertoire has approximately 50,000 clones, 93% of them found once; the top ten carry over 15%. The sequenced sample was CD8+ T cells sorted from blood. These receptors all come from a human donor in good health. Each CDR3 is given with its conserved first and last residue. The D gene is left open where the match is weak. Only part of the rows carry a size: once, few, many, or a class if the clone is expanded.

clone_size	d_call	v_call	j_call	cdr3_nt	cdr3_aa
NA	NA	TRBV15	TRBJ2-1	TGTGCCACCCGGGGACAACTTAATGAGCAGTTCTTC	CATRGQLNEQFF
NA	TRBD2	TRBV27	TRBJ2-5	TGTGCCAGCAGTTCCCGAGCGGGACTTAGGGAGGAGACCCAGTACTTC	CASSSRAGLREETQYF
NA	NA	TRBV28	TRBJ2-7	TGTGCCAGCAGCGCCGACTGGGGCTACGAGCAGTACTTC	CASSADWGYEQYF
NA	NA	TRBV27	TRBJ2-4	TGTGCCAGCAGTTTATCTCGCAGCTACAAAAACATTCAGTACTTC	CASSLSRSYKNIQYF
NA	NA	TRBV7-6	TRBJ1-1	TGTGCCAGCAGCTTAAACAACCTGGCGGACACTGAAGCTTTCTTT	CASSLNNLADTEAFF
NA	NA	TRBV14	TRBJ2-2	TGTGCCAGCAGCCAAGATCGGGTCGGGATAGTTGACACCGGGGAGCTGTTTTTT	CASSQDRVGIVDTGELFF
medium-sized	NA	TRBV2	TRBJ2-4	TGTGCCAGCAGTGAAGACGGCGGTTGGGACATTCAGTACTTC	CASSEDGGWDIQYF
NA	TRBD1	TRBV19	TRBJ2-1	TGTGCCACCACAAAGTTTATGGGGACAGGGGGAAACAATGAGCAGTTCTTC	CATTKFMGTGGNNEQFF
NA	TRBD1	TRBV7-9	TRBJ2-1	TGTGCCAGCAGCTTTCCCCTAGGTGGGACAGGGGCCCACAATGAGCAGTTCTTC	CASSFPLGGTGAHNEQFF
few	NA	TRBV7-8	TRBJ2-7	TGTGCCAGCAGCTTAGCTACCCCAGATGGCGAGCAGTACTTC	CASSLATPDGEQYF
NA	NA	TRBV7-3	TRBJ2-3	TGTGCCAGCAGCTTGACGGGATCTAGCACAGATACGCAGTATTTT	CASSLTGSSTDTQYF
NA	NA	TRBV7-6	TRBJ2-1	TGTGCCAGCAGCTTAGGAGTCGGGGATGAGCAGTTCTTC	CASSLGVGDEQFF
NA	NA	TRBV15	TRBJ2-7	TGTGCCACCAGTTCCTCTAGACTAACGAGCTCCTACGAGCAGTACTTC	CATSSSRLTSSYEQYF
NA	NA	TRBV5-6	TRBJ1-2	TGTGCCAGCAGCTTGGGAGTTGGCTACACCTTC	CASSLGVGYTF
NA	NA	TRBV28	TRBJ2-7	TGTGCCAGCAGTTTAGGCGGGACAAACTACGAGCAGTACTTC	CASSLGGTNYEQYF
NA	TRBD1	TRBV27	TRBJ2-7	TGTGCCAGCAGGGGACAGGGGATCGAGCAGTACTTC	CASRGQGIEQYF
NA	TRBD2	TRBV2	TRBJ2-1	TGTGCCAGCAGTACCATAGCGGGAGGGCACAATGAGCAGTTCTTC	CASSTIAGGHNEQFF
once	NA	TRBV29-1	TRBJ2-2	TGCAGCGTTGGCTTTGGGGGTTCCGGGGAGCTGTTTTTT	CSVGFGGSGELFF
NA	TRBD2	TRBV9	TRBJ2-5	TGTGCCAGCAGCGCGCGGGAGGGCGGCCGAGGGGAGACCCAGTACTTC	CASSAREGGRGETQYF
NA	TRBD2	TRBV6-5	TRBJ2-7	TGTGCCAGCAGTTACTCTCGCGGGAGGAACTCCTACGAGCAGTACTTC	CASSYSRGRNSYEQYF
NA	NA	TRBV6-1	TRBJ2-7	TGTGCCAGCACCCCCTGGACTACCTCCTCCTACGAGCAGTACTTC	CASTPWTTSSYEQYF
NA	NA	TRBV10-3	TRBJ2-1	TGTGCCATCAGTGAAGGTAACCCCCGTGGTGAGCAGTTCTTC	CAISEGNPRGEQFF
NA	TRBD1	TRBV27	TRBJ2-3	TGTGCCAGCAGTCCCCCCTACAGGGGGAACGCAGATACGCAGTATTTT	CASSPPYRGNADTQYF
NA	TRBD2	TRBV7-2	TRBJ2-3	TGTGCCAGCAGCCGACTAGCGGGGGGGGCCACAGATACGCAGTATTTT	CASSRLAGGATDTQYF
NA	NA	TRBV9	TRBJ2-7	TGTGCCAGCAGCGTAGGTCCCAGCTCCTACGAGCAGTACTTC	CASSVGPSSYEQYF
NA	NA	TRBV19	TRBJ2-7	TGTGCCAGTAGTACGGGGGAGATCTACGAGCAGTACTTC	CASSTGEIYEQYF
once	NA	TRBV11-3	TRBJ2-3	TGTGCCAGCAGCGCGCGGGGCAATAAAAGGACGCAGTATTTT	CASSARGNKRTQYF
NA	NA	TRBV18	TRBJ2-5	TGTGCCAGCTCACCTGAGAAGACAGAGCAGTACTTC	CASSPEKTEQYF
once	NA	TRBV9	TRBJ1-1	TGTGCCAGCAGCGTTGGGGGAAGGACTGAAGCTTTCTTT	CASSVGGRTEAFF
NA	NA	TRBV7-9	TRBJ1-1	TGTGCCAGCAGCTCCCTCGTCGCTGAAGCTTTCTTT	CASSSLVAEAFF
NA	NA	TRBV27	TRBJ2-2	TGTGCCAGCAGGCCTCTTGGCACCGGGGAGCTGTTTTTT	CASRPLGTGELFF
NA	TRBD1	TRBV7-9	TRBJ2-1	TGTGCCAGCAGCTTTTCGGGACAGGTAAACAATGAGCAGTTCTTC	CASSFSGQVNNEQFF
NA	NA	TRBV27	TRBJ2-1	TGTGCCAGCAGGCCGAGCTCCTACAATGAGCAGTTCTTC	CASRPSSYNEQFF
NA	TRBD1	TRBV28	TRBJ2-3	TGTGCCAGCAGTCGGGACAGGGAGTCAGATACGCAGTATTTT	CASSRDRESDTQYF
once	TRBD1	TRBV10-1	TRBJ2-2	TGCGCCAGCAGCACCGGGACAGGGAGAACCGGGGAGCTGTTTTTT	CASSTGTGRTGELFF
NA	NA	TRBV7-9	TRBJ2-7	TGTGCCAGCAGCTTATCCCAGGCCTACGAGCAGTACTTC	CASSLSQAYEQYF
NA	NA	TRBV18	TRBJ2-1	TGTGCCAGCTCAACTAGTAATTCCGATGAGCAGTTCTTC	CASSTSNSDEQFF
NA	NA	TRBV4-1	TRBJ2-7	TGCGCCAGCAGCCCTTCAATAGCGGAGATTAACTACGAGCAGTACTTC	CASSPSIAEINYEQYF
NA	NA	TRBV9	TRBJ2-1	TGTGCCAGCAGCGTCTACGGGACCGACGAGCAGTTCTTC	CASSVYGTDEQFF
once	NA	TRBV5-1	TRBJ2-2	TGCGCCAGCACCTACGCCGGGGAGCTGTTTTTT	CASTYAGELFF
NA	TRBD2	TRBV9	TRBJ2-3	TGTGCCAGCAGCGGAATCCTGGCGGGGGACACAGATACGCAGTATTTT	CASSGILAGDTDTQYF
once	TRBD1	TRBV5-6	TRBJ1-2	TGTGCCAGCAGTCGGATACAGGGGTACTATGGCTACACCTTC	CASSRIQGYYGYTF
NA	NA	TRBV4-1	TRBJ2-7	TGCGCCAGCAGCCATGAATTACAGGCTGGCTTCGAGCAGTACTTC	CASSHELQAGFEQYF
NA	NA	TRBV30	TRBJ2-7	TGTGCCTGGAGTTGGGTGGGACCCTACGAGCAGTACTTC	CAWSWVGPYEQYF
NA	NA	TRBV9	TRBJ2-5	TGTGCCAGCAGCCTAAGGATGGACTCCACCGTCGAGACCCAGTACTTC	CASSLRMDSTVETQYF
NA	NA	TRBV10-3	TRBJ1-5	TGTGCCATCAGTGAGGATTCTAAAGGTTTGTTTGGCAATCAGCCCCAGCATTTT	CAISEDSKGLFGNQPQHF
NA	TRBD2	TRBV7-9	TRBJ2-3	TGTGCCAGCAGCCCTCTTCTAGCGGCTATGACAAGCACAGATACGCAGTATTTT	CASSPLLAAMTSTDTQYF
NA	TRBD1	TRBV6-1	TRBJ1-2	TGTGCCATACTAGGGGGCGACTATTCCTATGGCTACACCTTC	CAILGGDYSYGYTF
NA	TRBD1	TRBV11-3	TRBJ1-2	TGTGCCAGCAGCGTCCCGGGACAGGGGAATGTTATGGGCTACACCTTC	CASSVPGQGNVMGYTF
NA	TRBD1	TRBV6-5	TRBJ1-2	TGTGCCAGCAGTGCGACAGGGTCAAGCGGGTATGGCTACACCTTC	CASSATGSSGYGYTF
NA	TRBD2	TRBV11-2	TRBJ2-1	TGTGCCAGCAGCTCGCACGGACTAGCGGGAGTTTCTGAGCAGTTCTTC	CASSSHGLAGVSEQFF
NA	NA	TRBV29-1	TRBJ2-1	TGCAGCGTTGAACTTCACCTAGAGCAGTTCTTC	CSVELHLEQFF
NA	NA	TRBV19	TRBJ2-7	TGTGCCAGTAGTATTGGCAGGGCCTACGAGCAGTACTTC	CASSIGRAYEQYF
once	NA	TRBV7-8	TRBJ1-3	TGTGCCAGCAGTCCCAGTGCCCCTCGAAACACCATATATTTT	CASSPSAPRNTIYF
NA	NA	TRBV5-6	TRBJ2-5	TGTGCCAGCAGCAGGGCAGAGCAAGAGACCCAGTACTTC	CASSRAEQETQYF
once	TRBD2	TRBV19	TRBJ2-1	TGTGCCAGTAGTAAGGGACTAGCGGGAGTCGTTGAGCAGTTCTTC	CASSKGLAGVVEQFF